This paragraph covers one TCR beta chain sequence. Germline V gene sequence: CDR1 LNHDA, CDR2 SQIVND (reference sequence). This CDR3 comprises 12 residues. V lost 3 bases to trimming and J lost 5 bases, with 7 bases between them. This entry comes from a study of cytomegalovirus exposure and HLA in healthy donors. The data were produced by immunoSEQ multiplex PCR, yet TCRdb's version contains in-frame clones alone and is incomplete. The sample shows 90,000 to 150,000 clones, 85% to 90% of them seen only once. The sequence came from a woman aged 25 to 39 in good health and CMV-seronegative. The specimen sequenced was PBMCs. The rearrangement joins TRBV19 to TRBJ2-5, with D tentatively TRBD2 (6 bases). The CDR3 region has the DNA TGTGCCAGTAGTATCAGCGGGGAGACCCAGTACTTC. This encodes CASSISGETQYF.